This TCR beta chain appears in the sequencing data of a study of cytomegalovirus exposure and HLA in healthy donors. Looking at the study overall: In a later analysis, it was reported that the approximately 110 validation repertoires had been produced on the same platform as the 500 to 750 repertoires belonging to the first cohort.

Study conclusions and caveats: Specificity for CMV antigens was confirmed in vitro for three of the CMV-associated chains. Listed as cytomegalovirus-associated were roughly 180 TCR beta chains.

Libraries were prepared by immunoSEQ multiplex PCR; TCRdb keeps only in-frame clonotypes and omits some of them. Of approximately 98,000 clones detected, about 85% appear once; the ten largest clones hold more than 2.5%. Germline trimming cut 2 bases from V and 1 base from J; bases unmatched to any gene: 7. This CDR3 spans 17 amino acids. Germline lookup yields CDR1 MGHRA and CDR2 YSYEKL. Regarding this clone: Its antigen is still unknown.

Sequenced input: PBMCs. The receptor was isolated from a woman between 18 and 30 years old in good health and CMV-seronegative. The V gene is TRBV4-1, the J gene TRBJ2-3; TRBD2 aligns across 9 bases. This CDR3 is CASSQSLGGGGTDTQYF. In DNA, the CDR3 is TGCGCCAGCAGCCAATCATTGGGCGGGGGGGGCACAGATACGCAGTATTTT.